This passage covers 21 T cell receptor beta chains from one sample sequenced in a study of control samples from healthy donors and cancer patients (dated by TCRdb to the early 2020s). The library was prepared using the immunoSEQ multiplex PCR assay. As stored in TCRdb, this immuneACCESS dataset retains in-frame rearrangements with V and J assigned. A fraction of the clones does not appear; measured against another copy, unresolved V genes explain less than half of the discrepancy, and the remainder lacks a known reason. Across this sample there are about 130,000 clones, with 85% to 95% seen only once. Together, the top ten hold 11% to 15% of the sample. The sample comprised PBMCs. Receptors originate from a man between 60 and 75 years old with colorectal cancer.

J is TRBJ1-3 and V is TRBV18; D unclear. The length of the CDR3 is 15 residues. The germline V gene encodes CDR1 KGHSH and CDR2 LQKENI. V was cut by 4 bases and J by 0 bases, with 10 bases left in between. The CDR3 loop reads CASSQTSSSGNTIYF. In nucleotides, the CDR3 is TGTGCCAGCTCACAGACTTCCAGCTCTGGAAACACCATATATTTT.

The rearrangement uses TRBV9 and TRBJ2-1; possibly TRBD1 for D (5 bases). V gave up 0 bases and J gave up 9 bases, with 13 bases separating them. Germline V lookup: CDR1 SGDLS, CDR2 YYNGEE. This CDR3 spans 14 amino acids. CDR3 amino acids: CASSVDQGPREQFF. Here the CDR3 DNA reads TGTGCCAGCAGCGTAGATCAGGGTCCCCGTGAGCAGTTCTTC.

V is TRBV20-1 and J is TRBJ2-3; TRBD1 agrees at 7 bases. The CDR3 sequence is 13 residues long. V shed 7 bases and J 3 bases; nucleotides not matched to a gene: 7. Germline CDR1 is DFQATT and CDR2 is SNEGSKA (reference sequence). The DNA of the CDR3 is TGCAGTGTTACTGACAGGGCGACAGATACGCAGTATTTT. This translates into CSVTDRATDTQYF.

The chain employs TRBV5-1 and TRBJ1-1, with a weak D call TRBD1 (5 bases). The CDR3 covers 15 residues. Germline V gene data show CDR1 as SGHRS and CDR2 as YFSETQ. V dropped 0 bases and J dropped 5 bases, with 14 bases sitting between them. The CDR3, as DNA: TGCGCCAGCAGCTTGGCCTCCCTGGGGGGGACTGAAGCTTTCTTT. Protein product: CASSLASLGGTEAFF.

V and J are TRBV5-5 and TRBJ1-5; D is possibly TRBD1 (5 bases). The V end was cut by 0 bases, the J end by 7 bases, with 11 bases between. Germline CDR1 SGHKS, CDR2 YYEKEE (reference sequence). This CDR3 region has 14 residues. The CDR3, as DNA: TGTGCCAGCAGCTTGGGCCAGGGTGTCCAGCCCCAGCATTTT. Protein product: CASSLGQGVQPQHF. Filled out from reference TRBV5-5 and TRBJ1-5, the complete variable domain reads DAGVTQSPTHLIKTRGQQVTLRCSPISGHKSVSWYQQVLGQGPQFIFQYYEKEERGRGNFPDRFSARQFPNYSSELNVNALLLGDSALYLCASSLGQGVQPQHFGDGTRLSIL.

A word on this clone: The identical CDR3 is also encoded by other nucleotide sequences in the sample. V is TRBV11-2 and J is TRBJ1-2; D is uncertain. Trimming took off 1 base at V and 4 bases at J, with 7 bases between the two ends. The CDR3 extends over 13 amino acids. The germline V gene has CDR1 SGHAT and CDR2 FQNNGV. CDR3: CASSLGQAYGYTF. The CDR3 bases are TGTGCCAGCAGCTTAGGGCAGGCCTATGGCTACACCTTC. Variable domain in full (rest from reference TRBV11-2 and TRBJ1-2): EAGVAQSPRYKIIEKRQSVAFWCNPISGHATLYWYQQILGQGPKLLIQFQNNGVVDDSQLPKDRFSAERLKGVDSTLKIQPAKLEDSAVYLCASSLGQAYGYTFGSGTRLTVV.

The chain joins TRBV4-3 to TRBJ2-3; TRBD2 matches at 9 bases. Looked up from germline, CDR1 is LGHNA and CDR2 is YSLEER. There are 16 residues in the CDR3. Trimming removed 0 bases from V and 5 bases from J; junction bases left unmatched: 6. CDR3 loop: CASSQDKSGGKDTQYF. The CDR3 region has the DNA TGCGCCAGCAGCCAAGATAAGAGCGGGGGGAAAGATACGCAGTATTTT.

The chain uses TRBV5-8 and TRBJ1-6; 7 nucleotides match TRBD1. Germline V gene sequence: CDR1 SGHTS, CDR2 YDEGEE. The CDR3 length is 15 residues. Unmatched junction bases numbered 10, after V lost 4 bases and J lost 9 bases. DNA for the CDR3: TGTGCCAGCAGCACCTCGACAGGGAAGACTTCACCCCTCCACTTT. It codes for CASSTSTGKTSPLHF.

This chain links TRBV21-1 with TRBJ1-1. TRBV21-1 is described as a pseudogene. CDR3 size: 18 residues. CDR3 residues: CASRHTSGAGLSNTEAFF. The CDR3, as DNA: TGTGCCAGCAGACACACCAGCGGAGCGGGACTCTCGAACACTGAAGCTTTCTTT.

The chain carries TRBV6-5 and TRBJ1-1, with a tentative D call TRBD1 (6 bases). With 3 bases removed from V and 2 bases from J, the gap between germline ends came to 16 bases. CDR1 is MNHEY and CDR2 is SVGAGI in the germline V gene. This CDR3 region has 16 residues. The CDR3 DNA follows: TGTGCCAGCAGTTATAGTACAGGGAAAGGTAACACTGAAGCTTTCTTT. Amino acids: CASSYSTGKGNTEAFF.

This chain joins TRBV28 and TRBJ2-5, with D tentatively TRBD1 (7 bases). Trimming took 6 bases from V and 6 from J, leaving 23 bases between them. CDR3 size: 16 residues. Germline values: CDR1 MDHEN, CDR2 SYDVKM. The CDR3 DNA reads as TGTGCCAGCAGACCTTCCCGGCGACAGGGACTCAAGACCCAGTACTTC. Amino acids: CASRPSRRQGLKTQYF.

V and J are TRBV30 and TRBJ1-2; D possibly corresponds to TRBD1 (5 bases). The CDR3 has 16 residues. The germline V gene has CDR1 GTSNPN and CDR2 SVGIG (reference sequence). Trimming took 0 bases from V and 4 from J, leaving 18 bases between them. The CDR3 coding sequence is TGTGCCTGGAGTGTACGAGGGACCCTAGGGACCTATGGCTACACCTTC. Encoded protein: CAWSVRGTLGTYGYTF.

The J gene is TRBJ2-4, the V gene TRBV11-2; D is possibly TRBD1 (5 bases). Germline V gene data show CDR1 as SGHAT and CDR2 as FQNNGV. Trimming shortened V by 1 base and J by 9 bases, and 13 bases separated the two germline ends. The CDR3 runs to 14 residues. CDR3 protein: CASSLVQGSSIQYF. As DNA, the CDR3 is TGTGCCAGCAGCTTAGTTCAGGGCAGCAGCATTCAGTACTTC.

This chain joins TRBV4-3 and TRBJ2-1, with D perhaps TRBD1 (6 bases). The length of the CDR3 is 14 residues. V lost 0 bases and J lost 10, with 13 bases in between. CDR1 and CDR2 (germline): LGHNA, YSLEER. The CDR3 region is CASSQDSLTGEQFF. The CDR3 DNA reads TGCGCCAGCAGCCAAGATTCTCTCACAGGGGAGCAGTTCTTC.

Regarding this clone: Other DNA sequences in the sample encode the same CDR3. V gene TRBV4-3 combines with J gene TRBJ2-7; D may correspond to TRBD1 or TRBD2 (5 bases each). Germline loops: CDR1 LGHNA, CDR2 YSLEER. The CDR3 extends over 15 amino acids. V was cut by 1 base and J by 0 bases, with 10 bases left in between. CDR3 nucleotides: TGCGCCAGCAGCCAAGGTGCAGGGAGCTCCTACGAGCAGTACTTC. Its protein is CASSQGAGSSYEQYF.

V is TRBV30 and J is TRBJ2-2; D uncertain. This CDR3 comprises 13 residues. Germline V gene sequence: CDR1 GTSNPN, CDR2 SVGIG (reference sequence). Trimming removed 1 base from V and 5 bases from J, with 8 bases in between. The DNA of the CDR3 is TGTGCCTGGAGTGCCCTAAGAACCGGGGAGCTGTTTTTT. Translating it yields CAWSALRTGELFF.

This clone appeared once. J is TRBJ1-2 and V is TRBV4-1, with D hard to call. Germline V gene lookup returns CDR1 MGHRA and CDR2 YSYEKL. The CDR3 spans 15 residues. Trimming pared 0 bases from V and 1 base from J, leaving 9 bases between. CDR3 region: CASSQDEGDNYGYTF. The CDR3 DNA sequence: TGCGCCAGCAGCCAAGATGAAGGCGATAACTATGGCTACACCTTC.

The chain recombines TRBV4-1 with TRBJ2-3, with TRBD1 identical over 10 bases. The CDR3 has 16 residues. CDR1 and CDR2 from the germline V gene are MGHRA and YSYEKL. J lost 4 bases, V lost 2 bases, and 6 bases had no gene match. The CDR3 region has the DNA TGCGCCAGCAGCCAACAGGACAGGGGGGGCGCAGATACGCAGTATTTT. Translating it yields CASSQQDRGGADTQYF.

The V and J genes are TRBV27 and TRBJ1-2; D ambiguous. The germline V and J ends were trimmed by 6 bases and 4 bases, with 15 bases remaining between them. Germline assignment: CDR1 MNHEY and CDR2 SMNVEV (reference sequence). The CDR3 runs to 14 residues. The CDR3 DNA reads TGTGCCAGCAGACTTTCAAGGGAAACCTATGGCTACACCTTC. Translation: CASRLSRETYGYTF.

The rearrangement links TRBV5-4 to TRBJ1-1; unclear D gene. The germline V gene has CDR1 SGHNT and CDR2 YYREEE (reference sequence). The CDR3 runs 16 residues. V lost 3 bases to trimming and J lost 0 bases, with 15 bases between them. CDR3 nucleotide sequence: TGTGCCAGCAGCTCCGGGATGAAAGATATGAACACTGAAGCTTTCTTT. This gives the protein CASSSGMKDMNTEAFF.

The chain has TRBV29-1 and TRBJ2-4; 7 bases are shared with TRBD2. This CDR3 is built from 12 residues. J gave up 9 bases and V 7 bases, and 9 bases lay outside the gene matches. The V gene's germline CDR1 is SQVTM and CDR2 ANQGSEA. The CDR3 loop is CSAGRDGGIQYF. The DNA for the CDR3 is TGCAGCGCGGGGAGGGATGGGGGCATTCAGTACTTC.